One sample yielded the 20 T cell receptor beta chains listed below, sequenced in a study of post-analysis software for immune sequencing data. Built from TCR beta cDNA, the libraries had unique molecular identifiers in them. Using its own MiXCR run on the PCR reads, TCRdb lists one record per CDR3 protein. Of approximately 250,000 distinct CDR3 sequences in the sample, 36% were seen once. Overall study findings and caveats: About 5 TRBV segments occurring more often in patients than controls included TRBV5-6, TRBV5-1 and TRBV20-1.

These TCRs' antigens remain unknown. Sequences were obtained from blood. These receptors all stem from a girl between 5 and 17 years old with multiple sclerosis.

Worth noting for this clonotype: Germline is not matched at one junction end, which may reflect a read error. V usage is TRBV5-1 and J usage is TRBJ1-4; TRBD1 is a possible D gene (5 bases). Looked up from germline, CDR1 is SGHRS and CDR2 is YFSETQ. This CDR3 is 15 amino acids long. The CDR3 here is CASSLQAPTNEKRFF. The CDR3 DNA reads TGCGCCAGCAGCCTACAGGCTCCAACTAATGAAAAACGGTTTTTT. The whole variable domain, remainder taken from reference TRBV5-1 and TRBJ1-4, is KAGVTQTPRYLIKTRGQQVTLSCSPISGHRSVSWYQQTPGQGLQFLFEYFSETQRNKGNFPGRFSGRQFSNSRSEMNVSTLELGDSALYLCASSLQAPTNEKRFFGSGTQLSVL.

Of note for this clonotype: A much larger clone differs by one base, so this may be a read error. CDR3 residues: CSVETDMGTEAFF. CDR3 nucleotides: TGCAGCGTTGAAACAGATATGGGCACTGAAGCTTTCTTT. The chain uses TRBV29-1 and TRBJ1-1; D gene uncertain. The germline V gene has CDR1 SQVTM and CDR2 ANQGSEA. This CDR3 has 13 amino acids. The germline V and J ends were trimmed by 2 bases and 4 bases, with 11 bases remaining between them.

This clonotype was seen repeatedly, ten times or more. The V call is TRBV7-2, the J call TRBJ2-5; TRBD2 agrees at 11 bases. V shed 3 bases and J 9 bases; nucleotides not matched to a gene: 9. The CDR3 is made up of 15 amino acids. The germline V gene has CDR1 SGHTA and CDR2 FQGNSA. CDR3 region: CASSFSSGGLAAQYF. CDR3 DNA: TGTGCCAGCAGCTTCTCTAGCGGGGGGCTTGCGGCCCAGTACTTC.

In the case of this clonotype: An end of the junction does not agree with germline; a read error may underlie this. The chain carries TRBV13 and TRBJ2-3, with 11 positions matching TRBD2. CDR1 is PRHDT and CDR2 is FYEKMQ in the germline V gene (reference sequence). The CDR3 runs 19 residues. In nucleotides, the CDR3 is TGTGCCAGCAGCTTACGGCCCCCCCTAGCGGGAGGACCCACAGATACGCGGTATTTT. This encodes CASSLRPPLAGGPTDTRYF.

V is TRBV5-1 and J is TRBJ2-5; D unresolved. The V gene lost 4 bases and the J gene lost 5 bases, with 12 bases spanning the gap. The germline V gene encodes CDR1 SGHRS and CDR2 YFSETQ. The CDR3 consists of 13 residues. Here the CDR3 reads CASSPGPLETQYF. For the CDR3, the DNA is TGCGCCAGCAGCCCCGGTCCGTTGGAGACCCAGTACTTC.

Worth noting for this clonotype: This may be a read error: a much more frequent sequence differs by one nucleotide. The chain is built from TRBV5-1 and TRBJ1-1; D ambiguous. V was pared by 1 base and J by 2 bases, with 9 bases between. Germline CDR1 is SGHRS and CDR2 is YFSETQ. The CDR3 totals 14 residues. CDR3 amino acids: CASSLIAVNTEAFF. DNA of the CDR3: TGCGCCAGCAGCTTGATCGCAGTAAACACTGAAGCTTTCTTT.

This clonotype was picked up many times. The chain employs TRBV4-1 and TRBJ2-1; D unresolved. In germline, CDR1 is MGHRA, CDR2 YSYEKL. This CDR3 spans 15 amino acids. The ends were cut back, 1 base at V and 6 bases at J, with 13 bases in the middle. The CDR3 nucleotides read TGCGCCAGCAGCCAAGGAGCTCTTACCCCCAATGAGCAGTTCTTC. Translation gives CASSQGALTPNEQFF.

This clonotype was counted ten times or more. The J gene is TRBJ1-1, the V gene TRBV7-2; 8 nucleotides match TRBD1. The CDR3 is 15 residues long. Germline assignment: CDR1 SGHTA and CDR2 FQGNSA. V lost 3 bases, J lost 0 bases, and 3 bases stayed unmatched. The CDR3 is CASSLDRAMNTEAFF. DNA of the CDR3: TGTGCCAGCAGCTTGGACAGGGCGATGAACACTGAAGCTTTCTTT.

This clonotype was seen a few times. The gene calls are TRBV7-8 and TRBJ2-1; 8 bases are a match to TRBD1. Unmatched junction bases numbered 7, after V lost 5 bases and J lost 10 bases. There are 13 residues in the CDR3. Germline V gives CDR1 SGHVS, CDR2 FQNEAQ. This CDR3 is CASSLRQGLEQFF. In nucleotides, the CDR3 is TGTGCCAGCAGCCTCCGACAGGGGTTAGAGCAGTTCTTC. The full variable domain, in which reference TRBV7-8 and TRBJ2-1 provide the parts outside the CDR3, is GAGVSQSPRYKVAKRGQDVALRCDPISGHVSLFWYQQALGQGPEFLTYFQNEAQLDKSGLPSDRFFAERPEGSVSTLKIQRTQQEDSAVYLCASSLRQGLEQFFGPGTRLTVL.

The chain combines TRBV28 with TRBJ1-3; TRBD1 matches at 9 bases. Germline CDR1 MDHEN, CDR2 SYDVKM. J was trimmed by 5 bases and V by 8 bases; bases with no gene match: 16. The CDR3 is made up of 17 amino acids. The CDR3 DNA reads as TGTGCCAGCCACGACGTAGCGACAGGGGGTTTCAGAAACACCATATATTTT. Encoded protein: CASHDVATGGFRNTIYF.

This clonotype was observed a handful of times. The chain couples TRBV5-1 to TRBJ1-5; weak D call: TRBD1 (6 bases). V was cut by 0 bases and J by 6 bases, with 13 bases left in between. CDR1 SGHRS and CDR2 YFSETQ come from the germline V gene. The CDR3 sequence is 15 residues long. This CDR3 is CASSLGQEGVQPQHF. The CDR3 nucleotides read TGCGCCAGCAGCTTGGGGCAGGAGGGGGTTCAGCCCCAGCATTTT.

The sample holds many counts of this clonotype. CDR3: CASSLGKGYTEAFF. DNA of the CDR3: TGTGCCAGCAGTTTGGGGAAGGGTTACACTGAAGCTTTCTTT. The chain recombines TRBV14 with TRBJ1-1; D not certain. Germline lookup yields CDR1 SGHDN and CDR2 FVKESK. Trimming cost V 6 bases and J 3 bases, with 14 bases left between them. The length of the CDR3 is 14 residues. The variable domain in full, with the rest retrieved from reference TRBV14 and TRBJ1-1, is EAGVTQFPSHSVIEKGQTVTLRCDPISGHDNLYWYRRVMGKEIKFLLHFVKESKQDESGMPNNRFLAERTGGTYSTLKVQPAELEDSGVYFCASSLGKGYTEAFFGQGTRLTVV.

This clonotype has at least ten counts. The chain carries TRBV5-1 and TRBJ1-2, with D possibly TRBD1 on 5 matching bases. Trimming cost V 4 bases and J 4 bases, with 14 bases left between them. CDR3 size: 14 residues. Germline values: CDR1 SGHRS, CDR2 YFSETQ. The CDR3: CASSAGQGIYGYTF. CDR3 nucleotide sequence: TGCGCCAGCAGCGCAGGGCAGGGAATCTATGGCTACACCTTC.

This clonotype was recorded many times. The chain combines TRBV6-2 or TRBV6-3 with TRBJ2-1; D not certain. The germline CDR1 and CDR2 sequences are MNHEY and SVGEGT. The CDR3 is 16 amino acids. V lost 0 bases and J 2 bases, leaving 11 bases between the germline ends. The CDR3 region has the DNA TGTGCCAGCAGTTACTCGAGCAGGCCTACCTACAATGAGCAGTTCTTC. Amino acids: CASSYSSRPTYNEQFF.

To note about this clonotype: A much larger clone lies one base from this, so it may be a read error. The chain is built from TRBV7-2 and TRBJ2-4; 12 bases line up with TRBD2. Germline assignment: CDR1 SGHTA and CDR2 FQGNSA. The CDR3 runs 17 residues. The ends lost 6 bases at V and 13 bases at J; junction bases unmatched: 19. The CDR3: CASRNISTSGRSNEQYF. The CDR3, as DNA: TGTGCCAGCAGAAATATTTCCACTAGCGGGAGGAGCAATGAGCAGTACTTC.

This clonotype has ten or more counts. This chain uses TRBV13 with TRBJ2-3; 15 bases agree with TRBD2. The CDR3 has 16 amino acids. The trim removed 5 bases at V and 3 bases at J, leaving 3 bases unmatched. Germline-derived CDR1 and CDR2 are PRHDT and FYEKMQ (reference sequence). CDR3 nucleotides: TGTGCCAGCAGCACGGGACTAGCGGGAGGAACAGATACGCAGTATTTT. This gives the protein CASSTGLAGGTDTQYF.

There are many counts of this clonotype. The rearrangement uses TRBV29-1 and TRBJ2-1, with 9 bases lining up with TRBD2. The CDR3 is 13 residues long. V lost 4 bases to trimming and J lost 6 bases; unmatched junction nucleotides: 4. Germline-derived CDR1 and CDR2 are SQVTM and ANQGSEA. CDR3 region: CSVAAGGTNEQFF. CDR3 DNA: TGCAGCGTTGCTGCGGGGGGGACCAATGAGCAGTTCTTC.

The rearrangement links TRBV10-3 to TRBJ1-2; 8 positions match TRBD1. Germline V gene lookup returns CDR1 ENHRY and CDR2 SYGVKD. V shed 8 bases and J 4 bases; nucleotides not matched to a gene: 9. There are 14 residues in the CDR3. The CDR3 DNA follows: TGTGCCATCGGACAGGGCCGCTCGGGCTATGGCTACACCTTC. It specifies CAIGQGRSGYGYTF.

The rearrangement uses TRBV6-6 and TRBJ2-7; possibly TRBD1 for D (6 bases). V lost 0 bases and J lost 4, with 16 bases in between. Germline loops: CDR1 MNHNY, CDR2 SVGAGI (reference sequence). This CDR3 spans 16 amino acids. The CDR3 sequence: CASSYSTTGLRYEQYF. In DNA, the CDR3 is TGTGCCAGCAGTTACTCGACCACAGGGCTCAGATACGAGCAGTACTTC.

Regarding this clonotype: A much larger clone sits a single nucleotide away, making a read error possible. The chain couples TRBV7-3 to TRBJ1-2; TRBD1 matches at 11 bases. With 5 bases clipped from V and 7 bases from J, the junction kept 12 bases outside the gene matches. In germline, CDR1 is SGHTA, CDR2 FQGTGA. This CDR3 has 16 amino acids. This chain's CDR3 is CASSRTPGQGGTGYTF. The DNA of the CDR3 is TGTGCCAGCAGCCGTACCCCGGGACAGGGGGGTACTGGCTACACCTTC. Full variable domain (outside the CDR3, taken from reference TRBV7-3 and TRBJ1-2): GAGVSQTPSNKVTEKGKYVELRCDPISGHTALYWYRQSLGQGPEFLIYFQGTGAADDSGLPNDRFFAVRPEGSVSTLKIQRTERGDSAVYLCASSRTPGQGGTGYTFGSGTRLTVV.